The sample holds a few counts of the clone carrying this T cell receptor (beta chain). The junction and the germline gene differ at one end; a read error may be behind it. This CDR3 is built from 17 residues. Looked up from germline, CDR1 is MNHNS and CDR2 is SASEGT. This entry is derived from a study of blood T cell repertoires in COVID-19. Some clones are missing from TCRdb's copy, which holds only in-frame ones; the method was immunoSEQ multiplex PCR. The table includes 200,000 to 250,000 clones, about 93% detected once. This chain uses TRBV6-1 with TRBJ2-3; TRBD2 aligns across 10 bases. The specimen was PBMCs or T cells enriched from blood (not recorded which). This clonotype was obtained from a woman under 30 who had recovered from COVID-19. The chain's CDR3 is CASSKAQRGGSTDTQYF. The CDR3 region has the DNA TGTGCCAGCAGTAAAGCCCAGCGGGGGGGTAGCACAGATACGCAGTATTTT.